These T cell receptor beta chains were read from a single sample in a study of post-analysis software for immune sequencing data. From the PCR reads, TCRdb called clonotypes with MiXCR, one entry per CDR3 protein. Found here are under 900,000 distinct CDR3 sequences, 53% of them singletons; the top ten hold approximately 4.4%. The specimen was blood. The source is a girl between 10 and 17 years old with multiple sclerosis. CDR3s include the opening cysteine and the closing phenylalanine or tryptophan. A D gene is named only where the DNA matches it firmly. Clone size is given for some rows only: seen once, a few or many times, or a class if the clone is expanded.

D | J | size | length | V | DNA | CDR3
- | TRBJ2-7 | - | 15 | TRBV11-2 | TGTGCCAGCAGCTTAGGACAGCCCATACTCTACGAGCAGTACTTC | CASSLGQPILYEQYF
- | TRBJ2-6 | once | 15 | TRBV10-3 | TGTGCCATCACCGGACAACTCTCTGGGGCCAACGTCCTGACTTTC | CAITGQLSGANVLTF
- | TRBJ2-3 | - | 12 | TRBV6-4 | TGTGCCAGCAGTGACACCACAGATACGCAGTATTTT | CASSDTTDTQYF
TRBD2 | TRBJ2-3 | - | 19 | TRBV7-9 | TGTGCCAGCAGCTTTATTGGGACTAGCGGATTAGCTAGCACAGATACGCAGTATTTT | CASSFIGTSGLASTDTQYF
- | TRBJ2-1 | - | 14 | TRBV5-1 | TGCGCCAGCAGCTTGGAGGGTATTTACAATGAGCAGTTCTTC | CASSLEGIYNEQFF
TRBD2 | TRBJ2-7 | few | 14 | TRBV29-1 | TGCAGCGTTGGCCTGAGCGGGGGGTCCTACGAGCAGTACTTC | CSVGLSGGSYEQYF
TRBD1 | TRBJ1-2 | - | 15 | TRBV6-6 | TGTGCCAGCAGTTCCTCCGACAGGGCAAACTATGGCTACACCTTC | CASSSSDRANYGYTF
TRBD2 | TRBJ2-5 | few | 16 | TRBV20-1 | TGCAGTGCTCGCACCCGACTAGCGGAAAGGATGGAGACCCAGTACTTC | CSARTRLAERMETQYF
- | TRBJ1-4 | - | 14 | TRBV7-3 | TGTGCCAGCAGCCCCACGGCCGGGTCTGAAAAACTGTTTTTT | CASSPTAGSEKLFF
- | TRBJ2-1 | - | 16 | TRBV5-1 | TGCGCCAGCAGCTTGGTCGGGACTCCTTCCTACAATGAGCAGTTCTTC | CASSLVGTPSYNEQFF
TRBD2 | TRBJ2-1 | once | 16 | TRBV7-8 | TGTGCCAGTGGAAGAGGGACTAGCGGTCTTGGCAATGAGCAGTTCTTC | CASGRGTSGLGNEQFF
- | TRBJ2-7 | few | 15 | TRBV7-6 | TGTGCCAGCAGCTTAGGGCCTAAAAGCTCCTACGAGCAGTACTTC | CASSLGPKSSYEQYF
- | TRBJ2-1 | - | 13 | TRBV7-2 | TGTGCCAGCAGCCCGCGACATGGCGAGACCCAGTTCTTC | CASSPRHGETQFF
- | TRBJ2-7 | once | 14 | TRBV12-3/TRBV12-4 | TGTGCCAGCAGTTTCATCGCGGGACACTATGAGCAGTACTTC | CASSFIAGHYEQYF
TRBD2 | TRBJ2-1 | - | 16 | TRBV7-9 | TGTGCCAGCAGCTTAGAGAACACGGGACTAGCACTTGAGCAGTTCTTC | CASSLENTGLALEQFF
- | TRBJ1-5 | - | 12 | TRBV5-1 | TGCGCCAGCGATTCCAGGGTTCAGCCCCAGCATTTT | CASDSRVQPQHF
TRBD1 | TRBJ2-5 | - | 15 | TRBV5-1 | TGCGCCAGCAGCTTTTCCTTGGGACAGAGAGAGACCCAGTACTTC | CASSFSLGQRETQYF
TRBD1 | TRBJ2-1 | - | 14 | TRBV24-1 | TGTGCCACCAGTGATCCTAAGGGGACAGCTGAGCAGTTCTTC | CATSDPKGTAEQFF
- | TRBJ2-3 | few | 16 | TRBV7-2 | TGTGCCAGCAGCTTAGAAGTCCGCAGAGCCACAGATACGCAGTATTTT | CASSLEVRRATDTQYF
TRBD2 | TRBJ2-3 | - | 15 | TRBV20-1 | TGCAGTGCTGGTCCTAGCGGGAGTTCCGCAGATACGCAGTATTTT | CSAGPSGSSADTQYF
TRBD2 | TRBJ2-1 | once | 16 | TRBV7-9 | TGTGCCAGCAGCACCCGGAGGCCTAGCGGCCCCGGTGAGCAGTTCTTC | CASSTRRPSGPGEQFF
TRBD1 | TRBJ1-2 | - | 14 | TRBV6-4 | TGTGCCAGCAGTGACGGGACAGGGAGCTATGGCTACACCTTC | CASSDGTGSYGYTF
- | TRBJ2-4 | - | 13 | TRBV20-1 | TGCAGTGCTAGAGAAGGAAGGGTAAACATTCAGTACTTC | CSAREGRVNIQYF
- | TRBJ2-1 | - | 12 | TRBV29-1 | TGCAGCGTTGGCGGGCGGCTCAATGAGCAGTTCTTC | CSVGGRLNEQFF
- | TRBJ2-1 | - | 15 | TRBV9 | TGTGCCAGCAGCGTAGAGCCACTCTCCTACAATGAGCAGTTCTTC | CASSVEPLSYNEQFF
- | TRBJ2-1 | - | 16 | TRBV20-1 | TGCAGTGCTAGAGGATGGAGTCCTCGCTCCTACAACGAGCAGTTCTTC | CSARGWSPRSYNEQFF
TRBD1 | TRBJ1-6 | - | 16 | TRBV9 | TGTGCCAGCAGCTCGAGCCTTCAGGGGGCGGACTCACCCCTCCACTTT | CASSSSLQGADSPLHF
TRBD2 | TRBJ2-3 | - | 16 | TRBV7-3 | TGTGCCAGCAGCTCCCCCACTAGCGGGGGGACAGATACGCAGTATTTT | CASSSPTSGGTDTQYF
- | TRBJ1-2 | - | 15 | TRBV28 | TGTGCCACCCCTTCGAGGCGGGGGAATAACTATGGCTACACCTTC | CATPSRRGNNYGYTF
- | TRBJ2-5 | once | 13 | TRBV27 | TGTGCCAGCAGTTTCAGATTCAAGGACACCCAGTACTTC | CASSFRFKDTQYF
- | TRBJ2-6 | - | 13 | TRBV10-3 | TGTGCCACCACTGATACTGGGGCCAACGTCCTGACTTTC | CATTDTGANVLTF
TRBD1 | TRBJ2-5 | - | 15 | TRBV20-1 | TGCAGTGCTAGTCCTCCCGGGACAGGGGAGGAGACCCAGTACTTC | CSASPPGTGEETQYF
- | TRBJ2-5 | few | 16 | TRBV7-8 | TGTGCCAGCAGCTTAGTAGGGGGGCCCGTAACTAAGACCCAGTACTTC | CASSLVGGPVTKTQYF
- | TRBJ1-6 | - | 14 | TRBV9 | TGTGCCTCGGCTCGGCCTGAGAATAATTCACCCCTCCACTTT | CASARPENNSPLHF
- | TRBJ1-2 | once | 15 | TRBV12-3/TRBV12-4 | TGTGCCAGCAGCCCTAACCGGGACCTTCAGTGGGGCTACACCTTC | CASSPNRDLQWGYTF
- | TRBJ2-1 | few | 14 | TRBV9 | TGTGCCAGCAGCGGGCAGGGGTCCCACAATGAGCAGTTCTTC | CASSGQGSHNEQFF
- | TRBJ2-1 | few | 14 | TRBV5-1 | TGCGCCAGCAGCTCGGGGGAATCCTACAATGAGCAGTTCTTC | CASSSGESYNEQFF
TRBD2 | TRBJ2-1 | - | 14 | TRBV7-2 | TGTGCCAGCAGCTTCGGGGGGATTAACAATGAGCAGTTCTTC | CASSFGGINNEQFF
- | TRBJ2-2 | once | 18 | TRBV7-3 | TGTGCCAGCAGCTTAATGGCTAGCGTCCCCGATGGGACCGGGGAGCTGTTTTTT | CASSLMASVPDGTGELFF
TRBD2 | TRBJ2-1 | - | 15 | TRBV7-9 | TGTGCCAGCAGGAAGTCCGGGACTAGCGGGGATGAGCAGTTCTTC | CASRKSGTSGDEQFF
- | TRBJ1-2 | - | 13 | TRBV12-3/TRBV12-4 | TGTGCCAGTAAACAGGAACCTGAAAATGGCTACACCTTC | CASKQEPENGYTF
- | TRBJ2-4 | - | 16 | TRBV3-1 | TGTGCCAGCAGCCAAGGGGCCCGGTTAGCCAAAAACATTCAGTACTTC | CASSQGARLAKNIQYF
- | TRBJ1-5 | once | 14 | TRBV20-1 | TGCAGTGCTAGAGGCAGGGTGAGTGGTCAGCCCCAGCATTTT | CSARGRVSGQPQHF
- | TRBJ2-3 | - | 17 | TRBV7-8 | TGTGCCAGCAGCTTAGCACTCCGGACGGCTAGCACAGATATGCAGTATTTT | CASSLALRTASTDMQYF
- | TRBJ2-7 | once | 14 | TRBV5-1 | TGCGCCAGCAGCTCGGCGACCGCCTCCTACGAGCAGTACTTC | CASSSATASYEQYF
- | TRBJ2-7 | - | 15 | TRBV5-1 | TGCGCCAGCAGCTTGGACCATCCTAGAGACTACGAGCAGTACTTC | CASSLDHPRDYEQYF
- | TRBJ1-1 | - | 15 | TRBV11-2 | TGTGCCAGCAGCTTAGGGGGGACAAGGAACACTGAAGCTTTCTTT | CASSLGGTRNTEAFF
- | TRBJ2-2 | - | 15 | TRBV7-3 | TGTGCCAGCAGCTCCGCCCCAGGAATCGGCCGGGAGCTGTTTTTT | CASSSAPGIGRELFF
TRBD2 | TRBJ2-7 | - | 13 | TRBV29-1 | TGCAGCGTTGCAGCGGGATACTCCTACGAGCAGTACTTC | CSVAAGYSYEQYF
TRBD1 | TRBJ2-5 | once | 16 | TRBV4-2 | TGTGCCAGCAGCCAAGGACCGGGACAGGGATTTGAGACCCAGTACTTC | CASSQGPGQGFETQYF
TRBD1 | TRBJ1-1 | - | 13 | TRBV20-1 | TGCAGTGCTAGAGGGGGGACAGGGGCTGAAGCTTTCTTT | CSARGGTGAEAFF
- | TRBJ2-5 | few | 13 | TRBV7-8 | TGTGCCAGCAGCTTAGCGATGGGCGAGACCCAGTACTTC | CASSLAMGETQYF
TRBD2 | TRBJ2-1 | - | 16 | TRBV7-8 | TGTGCCAGCAGCTTAAAGGAGGTTAGCGGGAGGGGTGAGCAGTTCTTC | CASSLKEVSGRGEQFF
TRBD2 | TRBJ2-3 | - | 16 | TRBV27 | TGTGCCGCGGGGACTAGCGGGACACTCAGCACAGATACGCAGTATTTT | CAAGTSGTLSTDTQYF
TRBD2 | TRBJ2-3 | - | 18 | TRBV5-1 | TGCGCCAGCAGCGGAAGACTAGCGGGGAGAACTAGCACAGATACGCAGTATTTT | CASSGRLAGRTSTDTQYF
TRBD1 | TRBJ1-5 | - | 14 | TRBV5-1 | TGCGCCAGCAGCACAGGACAGGGCGCTCAGCCCCAGCATTTT | CASSTGQGAQPQHF
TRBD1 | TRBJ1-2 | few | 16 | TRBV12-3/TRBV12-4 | TGTGCCAGCAGTTTAAGGGGGACAGGGTCCTCCGGTGGCTACACCTTC | CASSLRGTGSSGGYTF
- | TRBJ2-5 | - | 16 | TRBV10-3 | TGTGCCATCGGTGAATCGAGGGCTAATCGGGACAATGAGCAGTACTTC | CAIGESRANRDNEQYF